Here is one TCR beta chain with its context. The record originates from a study of cytomegalovirus exposure and HLA in healthy donors. V gave up 5 bases and J gave up 5 bases, with 16 bases separating them. Germline V gene sequence: CDR1 SEHNR, CDR2 FQNEAQ (reference sequence). The CDR3 is 14 amino acids. PCR was performed using 60 Vbeta and 13 Jbeta primers. The assay was immunoSEQ multiplex PCR, and TCRdb's table has in-frame clones only and misses some. The sample records 200,000 to 250,000 clones, about 77% being singletons. The chain couples TRBV7-9 to TRBJ2-7, with D perhaps matching TRBD2 (6 bases). The specimen sequenced was PBMCs. The TCR was taken from a woman between 25 and 40 years old in good health and CMV-seronegative. As DNA, the CDR3 is TGTGCCAGCAGCCTACGGGGAGGAGTGGACGAGCAGTACTTC. Protein: CASSLRGGVDEQYF.